Listed below are T cell receptor beta chains from one sample, sequenced in a study of response to subunit inactivated influenza vaccine. TCRdb re-analysed the RT-PCR reads in MiXCR, keeping a single row per CDR3 protein. Of 400,000 to 650,000 distinct CDR3 sequences in the sample, approximately 7.8% were seen once. The sample consisted of PBMCs from blood, taken about 24 months after vaccination. These receptors were obtained from a man between 50 and 69 years old who received an inactivated influenza vaccine. Both conserved end residues are part of each CDR3. Each record gives: D gene, J gene, CDR3 length, V gene, clone size, CDR3 protein, CDR3 DNA. D genes are given only for firm matches. Some rows mark clone size as missing; the rest say once, few, many or name a class of expanded clone.

d_gene: TRBD1; j_gene: TRBJ1-1; len: 13; v_gene: TRBV25-1; abundance: -; CDR3aa: CASSNTGDTEAFF; CDR3nt: TGTGCCAGCAGTAATACAGGGGACACTGAAGCTTTCTTT
d_gene: TRBD2; j_gene: TRBJ2-7; len: 13; v_gene: TRBV20-1; abundance: -; CDR3aa: CSAPVAGASEQYF; CDR3nt: TGCAGTGCTCCAGTAGCGGGAGCGTCCGAGCAGTACTTC
d_gene: -; j_gene: TRBJ2-7; len: 12; v_gene: TRBV5-1; abundance: many; CDR3aa: CASSQPGVEQYF; CDR3nt: TGCGCCAGCAGCCAGCCAGGGGTCGAGCAGTACTTC
d_gene: -; j_gene: TRBJ2-7; len: 11; v_gene: TRBV28; abundance: -; CDR3aa: CASSLRWEQYF; CDR3nt: TGTGCCAGCAGTCTACGGTGGGAGCAGTACTTC
d_gene: -; j_gene: TRBJ2-7; len: 13; v_gene: TRBV5-1; abundance: few; CDR3aa: CASNPSGSNEQYF; CDR3nt: TGCGCCAGCAACCCGTCAGGGTCCAACGAGCAGTACTTC
d_gene: TRBD2; j_gene: TRBJ2-3; len: 16; v_gene: TRBV7-9; abundance: many; CDR3aa: CASSPSSGGPADTQYF; CDR3nt: TGTGCCAGCAGCCCATCTAGCGGGGGGCCAGCAGATACGCAGTATTTT
d_gene: -; j_gene: TRBJ2-7; len: 13; v_gene: TRBV7-2; abundance: many; CDR3aa: CASSLGRQDEQYF; CDR3nt: TGTGCCAGCAGCTTAGGGCGGCAAGACGAGCAGTACTTC
d_gene: TRBD2; j_gene: TRBJ2-3; len: 15; v_gene: TRBV12-3/TRBV12-4; abundance: many; CDR3aa: CASIQAGGPSDTQYF; CDR3nt: TGTGCCAGCATCCAAGCGGGAGGGCCCTCAGATACGCAGTATTTT
d_gene: TRBD1; j_gene: TRBJ1-1; len: 12; v_gene: TRBV29-1; abundance: many; CDR3aa: CSVGDSNTEAFF; CDR3nt: TGCAGCGTTGGGGACAGCAACACTGAAGCTTTCTTT
d_gene: -; j_gene: TRBJ2-7; len: 16; v_gene: TRBV4-3; abundance: many; CDR3aa: CASSQDFGAFPYEQYF; CDR3nt: TGCGCCAGCAGCCAAGATTTTGGGGCCTTTCCCTACGAGCAGTACTTC
d_gene: -; j_gene: TRBJ2-7; len: 13; v_gene: TRBV7-9; abundance: -; CDR3aa: CASSRSEGSEQYF; CDR3nt: TGTGCCAGCAGCCGTTCCGAGGGCTCCGAGCAGTACTTC
d_gene: -; j_gene: TRBJ2-7; len: 13; v_gene: TRBV7-2; abundance: -; CDR3aa: CASSPTRGSWQYF; CDR3nt: TGTGCCAGCAGCCCCACGCGTGGGAGCTGGCAGTACTTC
d_gene: TRBD2; j_gene: TRBJ2-1; len: 16; v_gene: TRBV11-2; abundance: -; CDR3aa: CASSRGLAPSYNEQFF; CDR3nt: TGTGCCAGCAGTCGAGGACTAGCTCCCTCCTACAATGAGCAGTTCTTC
d_gene: -; j_gene: TRBJ1-1; len: 15; v_gene: TRBV5-1; abundance: many; CDR3aa: CASSLERLRATEAFF; CDR3nt: TGCGCCAGCAGCTTGGAGAGGTTGAGGGCCACTGAAGCTTTCTTT
d_gene: -; j_gene: TRBJ1-5; len: 15; v_gene: TRBV5-1; abundance: many; CDR3aa: CASSPQTGSNQPQHF; CDR3nt: TGCGCCAGCAGCCCCCAGACTGGTAGCAATCAGCCCCAGCATTTT